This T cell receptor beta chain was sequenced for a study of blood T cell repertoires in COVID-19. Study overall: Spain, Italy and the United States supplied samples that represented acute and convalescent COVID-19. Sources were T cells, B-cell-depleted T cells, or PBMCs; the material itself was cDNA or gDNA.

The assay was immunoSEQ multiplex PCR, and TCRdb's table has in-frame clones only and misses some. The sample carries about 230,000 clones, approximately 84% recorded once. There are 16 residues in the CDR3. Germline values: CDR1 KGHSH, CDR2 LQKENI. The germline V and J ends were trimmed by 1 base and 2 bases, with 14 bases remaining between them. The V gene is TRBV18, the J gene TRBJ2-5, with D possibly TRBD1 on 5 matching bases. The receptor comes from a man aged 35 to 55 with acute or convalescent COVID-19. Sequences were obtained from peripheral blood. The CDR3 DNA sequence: TGTGCCAGCTCACCACGGGCTCCCAGGGAACAAGAGACCCAGTACTTC. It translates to CASSPRAPREQETQYF.